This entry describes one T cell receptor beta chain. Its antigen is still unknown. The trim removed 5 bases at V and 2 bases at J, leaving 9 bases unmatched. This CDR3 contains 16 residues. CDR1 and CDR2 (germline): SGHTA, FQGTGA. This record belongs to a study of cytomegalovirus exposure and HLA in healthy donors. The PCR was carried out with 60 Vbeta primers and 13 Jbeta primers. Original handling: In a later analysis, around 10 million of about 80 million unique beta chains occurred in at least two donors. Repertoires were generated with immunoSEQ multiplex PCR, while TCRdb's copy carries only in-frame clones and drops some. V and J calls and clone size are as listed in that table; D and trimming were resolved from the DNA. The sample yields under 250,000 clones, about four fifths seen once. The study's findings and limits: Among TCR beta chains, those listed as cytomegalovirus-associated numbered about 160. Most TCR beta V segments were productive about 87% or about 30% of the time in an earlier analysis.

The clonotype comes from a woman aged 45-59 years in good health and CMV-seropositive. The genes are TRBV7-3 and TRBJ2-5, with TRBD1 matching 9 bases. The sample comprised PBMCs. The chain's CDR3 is CASSPYQDRGQETQYF. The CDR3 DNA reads TGTGCCAGCAGCCCGTATCAGGACAGGGGACAAGAGACCCAGTACTTC.